This TCR beta chain emerged from a study of vaccination effects on CD4 cells after COVID-19. Study context: Every participant took two doses of the BNT162b2 or mRNA-1273 vaccine.

The CDR3 runs to 14 residues. Germline CDR1 reads SGHNT; CDR2 reads YYREEE (reference sequence). The V end lost 1 base, the J end lost 7 bases, and 14 bases lay between the germline ends. Concerning this clone itself: Its antigen is still unknown.

Antigen-specific CD4+ T cells were first expanded with viral peptide pools by the ViraFEST assay and only then sequenced. Researchers isolated CD4+ T cells once approximately eleven days of culture had elapsed. Negative nucleocapsid antibody tests before and after vaccination confirmed no previous SARS-CoV-2 infection. IL-2 at 10 IU/ml and peptides at 9.5 to 10 ug/ml were added to cultured PBMC, around 2 million per well. Cells had half their medium changed to IL-2 medium on days 3 and 7. Produced via immunoSEQ multiplex PCR; TCRdb's table is partial and in-frame only. The table lists about 54,000 clones, roughly 70% of them singletons.

The specimen comprised CD4+ T cells from PBMCs cultured with SARS-CoV-2 spike peptides, sampled before COVID-19 vaccination. The rearrangement uses TRBV5-4 and TRBJ1-2; D is perhaps TRBD1 (6 bases). The receptor comes from a human donor who received a COVID-19 vaccine. CDR3 DNA sequence: TGTGCCAGCAGCTTGTACGGGGCAGGGGCTGGCTACACCTTC. Residues: CASSLYGAGAGYTF. The entire variable domain, with the rest obtained from reference TRBV5-4 and TRBJ1-2, is as follows: ETGVTQSPTHLIKTRGQQVTLRCSSQSGHNTVSWYQQALGQGPQFIFQYYREEENGRGNFPPRFSGLQFPNYSSELNVNALELDDSALYLCASSLYGAGAGYTFGSGTRLTVV.